These 8 T cell receptor beta chains were sequenced from one sample in a study of T-cell memory formation after mild COVID-19. TCRdb used MiXCR to reprocess the 5' RACE reads, holding one entry per CDR3 protein. The sample has approximately 560,000 distinct CDR3 sequences, 17% seen once. The sample was PBMCs or a T cell subset sorted from them (not recorded which). The receptors were gathered from an adult woman who had mild COVID-19 (a few samples of this study predate the infection). Cell type and time point are not known.

The J gene is TRBJ2-6, the V gene TRBV30; a weak D match, TRBD2 (6 bases). CDR1 and CDR2 (germline): GTSNPN, SVGIG (reference sequence). With 0 bases removed from V and 12 bases from J, the gap between germline ends came to 9 bases. The CDR3 runs to 12 residues. CDR3 in DNA: TGTGCCTGGAGTGTGAGGGGACTCGTCCTGACTTTC. Translating it yields CAWSVRGLVLTF.

Only a few counts were recorded for this clonotype. V usage is TRBV19 and J usage is TRBJ2-4; D not resolved. V was clipped by 3 bases and J by 0 bases, with 15 bases between them. The CDR3 is 17 residues long. Germline V gene sequence: CDR1 LNHDA, CDR2 SQIVND (reference sequence). The CDR3 region is CASSMDPMTGAKNIQYF. The CDR3 coding sequence is TGTGCCAGTAGTATGGACCCAATGACGGGAGCCAAAAACATTCAGTACTTC.

This clonotype was observed a handful of times. The CDR3 sequence: CAWSRMGVTEAFF. The DNA for the CDR3 is TGTGCCTGGAGTAGAATGGGGGTCACTGAAGCTTTCTTT. This chain connects TRBV30 to TRBJ1-1; possible D gene TRBD1, 5 bases. This CDR3 has 13 residues. The V end was cut by 2 bases, the J end by 4 bases, with 11 bases between. Germline CDR1 and CDR2: GTSNPN and SVGIG (reference sequence). Looking up the rest from reference TRBV30 and TRBJ1-1 gives the full variable domain: SQTIHQWPATLVQPVGSPLSLECTVEGTSNPNLYWYRQAAGRGLQLLFYSVGIGQISSEVPQNLSASRPQDRQFILSSKKLLLSDSGFYLCAWSRMGVTEAFFGQGTRLTVV.

V is TRBV29-1 and J is TRBJ2-7, with 9 bases aligning to TRBD1. V lost 6 bases and J lost 6; bases outside the gene matches: 12. This CDR3 comprises 14 residues. Germline assignment: CDR1 SQVTM and CDR2 ANQGSEA. In nucleotides, the CDR3 is TGCAGCGTCAGAGACAGGGGGGTTTGGAGCGAGCAGTACTTC. Translation: CSVRDRGVWSEQYF.

The chain is built from TRBV18 and TRBJ1-2; possibly TRBD1 for D (6 bases). Germline V gene sequence: CDR1 KGHSH, CDR2 LQKENI. The CDR3 extends over 18 amino acids. Trimming took off 6 bases at V and 0 bases at J, with 23 bases between the two ends. The CDR3 DNA reads as TGTGCCAGCTCTCTCAGCGGGGGGCCCCCGGGCTCTAACTATGGCTACACCTTC. Amino acid sequence: CASSLSGGPPGSNYGYTF.

The gene calls are TRBV4-1 and TRBJ1-3, with TRBD1 matching over 7 bases. V dropped 3 bases and J dropped 4; count of bases not matched to a gene: 3. The CDR3 extends over 14 amino acids. Germline V gene data show CDR1 as MGHRA and CDR2 as YSYEKL. In DNA, the CDR3 is TGCGCCAGCAGCCAGCCGGGACAGGGAAACACCATATATTTT. Its translation is CASSQPGQGNTIYF.

This rearrangement joins TRBV20-1 to TRBJ2-7; D unclear. Germline loops: CDR1 DFQATT, CDR2 SNEGSKA (reference sequence). Trimming shortened V by 6 bases and J by 6 bases, and 18 bases separated the two germline ends. The CDR3 spans 13 residues. In DNA, the CDR3 is TGCAGTGCCCTGAGCCTCAGACCCAGCGAGCAGTACTTC. Protein product: CSALSLRPSEQYF.

J is TRBJ1-5 and V is TRBV6-2 or TRBV6-3; D unresolved. The ends were cut back, 7 bases at V and 4 bases at J, with 14 bases in the middle. This CDR3 region has 14 residues. The germline CDR1 and CDR2 sequences are MNHEY and SVGEGT. The CDR3: CASIQVAVNQPQHF. The CDR3 DNA sequence: TGTGCCAGCATTCAGGTTGCAGTAAATCAGCCCCAGCATTTT.